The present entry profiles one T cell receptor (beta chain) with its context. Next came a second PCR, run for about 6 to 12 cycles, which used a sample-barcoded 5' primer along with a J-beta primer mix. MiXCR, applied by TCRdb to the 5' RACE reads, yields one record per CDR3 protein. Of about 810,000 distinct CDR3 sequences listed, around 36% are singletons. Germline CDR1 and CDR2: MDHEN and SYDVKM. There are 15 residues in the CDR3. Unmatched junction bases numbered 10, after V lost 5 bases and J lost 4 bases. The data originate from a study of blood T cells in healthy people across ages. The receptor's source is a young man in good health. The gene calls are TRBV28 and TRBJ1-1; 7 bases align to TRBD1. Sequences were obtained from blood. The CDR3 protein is CASSPLGQASTEAFF. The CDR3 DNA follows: TGTGCCAGCAGTCCCCTAGGACAGGCTTCCACTGAAGCTTTCTTT.